This T cell receptor beta chain was recovered during a study of cytomegalovirus exposure and HLA in healthy donors. Study-wide context: Around 80 million unique TCR sequences came from HLA-typed donors in an early release. Study observations and caveats: Researchers counted 164 TCR beta chains as cytomegalovirus-associated.

Trimming at V came to 5 bases and at J to 7 bases, leaving 12 bases not matched to a gene. The CDR3 contains 15 residues. CDR1 and CDR2 from the germline V gene are LGHNT and FRNRAP. Of note for this clone: Its cognate antigen is unknown.

Use of 60 Vbeta and 13 Jbeta primers characterized the PCR. The method was immunoSEQ multiplex PCR; TCRdb's version includes in-frame clones alone and lacks a portion of them. The table has 200,000 to 250,000 clones, under 85% seen once. Input material: PBMCs. This clonotype originated in a man aged 50 to 60 in good health and CMV-seronegative. The V and J genes are TRBV12-5 and TRBJ1-1; 8 bases are a match to TRBD1. Here the CDR3 reads CASGRVGQGISEAFF. The CDR3 DNA reads TGTGCTAGTGGTAGGGTAGGACAGGGAATAAGTGAAGCTTTCTTT.